This T cell receptor (beta chain) is from a study of CD8 T cells in ankylosing spondylitis (dated by TCRdb to about 2017). General notes on the study: The study set out to find disease-linked TCR variants by profiling T cell receptor beta repertoires in ankylosing spondylitis patients and healthy donors. In total, the full study cohort was made up of 110 or so healthy donors and 25 ankylosing spondylitis patients. Peripheral blood was sampled, and synovial fluid was also collected from ankylosing spondylitis patients.

The sequencer listed for this sample is Illumina HiSeq 2500. TCR beta libraries were prepared by quantitative 5'-RACE with molecular barcodes. Per the source publication's procedure: A new computational method based on a probabilistic model of VDJ rearrangement was used to identify disease-linked TCR variants. TCRdb passed the public sequencing reads through fastp at Q25 and MiXCR, retaining productive beta sequences. All rows with the same CDR3 protein become a single entry with the most common DNA and genes. The V and J calls and clone size come from TCRdb's table, not from the authors' own analysis. Counted in this sample were some 840,000 distinct CDR3 sequences; roughly 12% of them appeared once. The ten largest account for about 0.49% of the sample. As concerns this clonotype: What this receptor recognizes is not known. Base qualities are not at hand, and no much larger clone is one base apart.

The full study reports these points: The disease-linked clones were reported as significantly enriched in matched synovial fluid samples from ankylosing spondylitis patients. Blood from ankylosing spondylitis patients appeared to be characterized by a TCR beta motif made up of several highly homologous amino acid variants. Some of the motif variants had been reported before in the synovial fluid and blood of reactive arthritis patients, a finding that suggests common disease-initiation mechanisms. The disease-linked clones had a CD8+ phenotype and were found at relatively low frequencies in peripheral blood.

CDR1 and CDR2, per the germline V gene (reference sequence), are DFQATT and SNEGSKA. From its cysteine to its phenylalanine, the CDR3 spans 13 amino acids. CDR3 DNA is the only sequence kept; it has 39 bases, read in frame from the first base. At the junction V is shortened by 6 bases and J by 3 bases, with 15 bases in between. This TCR was sampled from a male donor with ankylosing spondylitis. The specimen was blood, either unsorted or a sorted T cell fraction (not recorded which). This sequence uses TRBV20-1 and TRBJ2-7; TRBD1 is a possible D gene, resting on 6 matching bases. The CDR3 sequence is CSAGQSHLYEQYF. The DNA sequence is given as TGCAGTGCAGGACAGTCTCACCTCTACGAGCAGTACTTC.